Here is one T cell receptor beta chain with its context. Its specificity is not known. V was pared by 1 base and J by 1 base, with 8 bases between. Per the germline V gene, CDR1 is MDHEN and CDR2 is SYDVKM. The CDR3 covers 16 residues. This sample was taken from a study of blood T cell dynamics during melanoma immunotherapy. Looking at the study overall: Standard first-line treatment here was pembrolizumab or nivolumab plus ipilimumab in metastatic melanoma. Study-level results: At W3, later disease-control patients showed bifurcated PBMC repertoire changes, unlike progressors.

The protocol was immunoSEQ multiplex PCR, while the TCRdb copy is restricted to in-frame clones and leaves out a portion. Altogether 8,000 to 13,000 clones are present, about 85% being singletons, with the ten largest covering 4%. The sample's time point: week 3, after first cycle of checkpoint inhibitor. Blood was drawn before treatment and at week 3 after checkpoint blockade. Prior systemic cancer therapy, immunosuppressant use and other active malignancies excluded patients. This receptor was obtained from a human donor with melanoma. The rearrangement links TRBV28 to TRBJ2-6; D call uncertain. The material sequenced was blood, taken from a patient treated with checkpoint blockade. The CDR3 region has the DNA TGTGCCAGCAGTTTATTAGTCACTTCTGGGGCCAACGTCCTGACTTTC. Encoded protein: CASSLLVTSGANVLTF.